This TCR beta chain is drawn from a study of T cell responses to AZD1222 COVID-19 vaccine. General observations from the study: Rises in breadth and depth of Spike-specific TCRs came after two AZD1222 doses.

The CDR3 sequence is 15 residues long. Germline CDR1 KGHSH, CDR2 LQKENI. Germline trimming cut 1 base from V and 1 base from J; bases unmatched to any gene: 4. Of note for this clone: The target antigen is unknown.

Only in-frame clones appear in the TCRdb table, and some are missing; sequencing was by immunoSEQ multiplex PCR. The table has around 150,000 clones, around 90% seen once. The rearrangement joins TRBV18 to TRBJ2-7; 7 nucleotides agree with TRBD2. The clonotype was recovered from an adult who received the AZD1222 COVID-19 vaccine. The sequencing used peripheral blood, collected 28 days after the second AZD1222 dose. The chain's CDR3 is CASSPRGGPSYEQYF. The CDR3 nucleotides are TGTGCCAGCTCACCACGCGGGGGACCTTCCTACGAGCAGTACTTC. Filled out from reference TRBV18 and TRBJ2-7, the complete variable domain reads NAGVMQNPRHLVRRRGQEARLRCSPMKGHSHVYWYRQLPEEGLKFMVYLQKENIIDESGMPKERFSAEFPKEGPSILRIQQVVRGDSAAYFCASSPRGGPSYEQYFGPGTRLTVT.